Listed below are T cell receptor beta chains from one sample, sequenced in a study of T cell responses to AZD1222 COVID-19 vaccine. TCRdb's copy holds only in-frame clones and misses some; the assay was immunoSEQ multiplex PCR. The table lists 150,000 or so clones, around 90% of them singletons. The sample here was peripheral blood, taken on day 0 of AZD1222 vaccination. Receptor source: an adult in good health. The CDR3 runs from the conserved cysteine through the conserved F or W. D genes are given only for firm matches. Clone sizes are given selectively: once, few, many, or a class where the clone is expanded.

.	TRBJ2-5	TRBV28	.	CASSLGGIKETQYF
.	TRBJ1-2	TRBV6-1	.	CASSERVGEGYGYTF
.	TRBJ1-3	TRBV10-3	.	CAISSQGGSGNTIYF
.	TRBJ2-5	TRBV11-2	few	CASSFGQQETQYF
.	TRBJ2-7	TRBV18	medium-sized	CASSGSREPYEQYF
.	TRBJ2-7	TRBV5-6	.	CASSLQGRYEQYF
.	TRBJ2-3	TRBV7-8	.	CASSLAGPDTQYF
.	TRBJ1-1	TRBV6-6	.	CASSYDRSNTEAFF
.	TRBJ2-7	TRBV12-3/TRBV12-4	.	CASSLGGNEQYF
.	TRBJ1-2	TRBV5-5	.	CASSLERQTPYGYTF
.	TRBJ1-1	TRBV19	.	CASSIEKRAGTEAFF
TRBD1	TRBJ1-4	TRBV2	few	CASRAGTGGEKLFF
.	TRBJ2-7	TRBV7-9	.	CASSLGTPPYEQYF
TRBD2	TRBJ2-3	TRBV7-2	.	CASSLGASGRTDTQYF
TRBD1	TRBJ2-1	TRBV2	.	CASRRTGEGNEQFF
TRBD2	TRBJ2-2	TRBV5-1	.	CASSSIIAGGRTGELFF
.	TRBJ2-7	TRBV29-1	.	CSVGLRLSYEQYF
.	TRBJ2-7	TRBV6-6	.	CASSYEDFRYEQYF
.	TRBJ2-5	TRBV10-3	.	CAIGTRETQYF
.	TRBJ1-4	TRBV6-1	once	CASSEQEATNEKLFF
.	TRBJ2-7	TRBV3-1/TRBV3-2	.	CASPPDPTLHSYEQYF
.	TRBJ1-1	TRBV25-1	few	CASSGWEGLEAFF
.	TRBJ2-1	TRBV7-3	.	CASSPLVRGGGMGGSYNEQFF
.	TRBJ2-1	TRBV27	.	CASSQIRGYEQFF
.	TRBJ2-3	TRBV9	.	CASSPLADTQYF